Included here is one T cell receptor (beta chain) sequence, with context. Its antigen is not identified. The data belong to a study of vaccination and CD4 T cells after COVID-19. Across the whole study: Post-COVID draws followed diagnosis by a median around 92 days (range 35 to 161). Samples after vaccination came a median around 70 days past dose two, ranging 14 to 241. Study observations and caveats: Reactive clonotype counts went from median about 20 after infection to roughly 38 after vaccination, nonsignificantly.

The Oncomine TCR Beta short-read assay was what sequenced the DNA obtained from cultured CD4+ T cells. TCRdb reprocessed the PCR reads via MiXCR and lists one record per CDR3 protein. In the table there are about 17,000 distinct CDR3 sequences, 25% to 40% of which are singletons. Regarding treatment: roughly 11-day PBMC culture with coronavirus spike peptide pools or control peptides (ViraFEST assay). Trimming at V came to 7 bases and at J to 4 bases, leaving 7 bases not matched to a gene. CDR3 length: 14 amino acids. Sequencing used cultured CD4+ T cells from blood. The sequence was obtained from a human donor with COVID-19. The chain combines TRBV12-3 or TRBV12-4 with TRBJ1-3; 7 bases map to TRBD1. Here the CDR3 DNA reads TGTGCCAGCAAGAACAGGGGATCCGGAAACACCATATATTTT. This sequence encodes CASKNRGSGNTIYF.